The 29 T cell receptor beta chains in this list originate from one sample, sequenced in a study of T cell responses to AZD1222 COVID-19 vaccine. The protocol was immunoSEQ multiplex PCR, while the TCRdb copy is restricted to in-frame clones and leaves out a portion. The data contain about 60,000 clones, about 74% of them singletons. The input for sequencing was peripheral blood, taken 28 days after the second AZD1222 dose. The receptors derive from an adult who received the AZD1222 COVID-19 vaccine.

This clone was seen a handful of times. The chain is built from TRBV11-2 and TRBJ1-2, with unresolved D. The CDR3 is 13 amino acids. The V gene lost 3 bases and the J gene lost 5 bases, with 10 bases spanning the gap. The V gene's germline CDR1 is SGHAT and CDR2 FQNNGV. CDR3 coding DNA: TGTGCCAGCAGCTTGTCCCGGAGGTATGGCTACACCTTC. This sequence encodes CASSLSRRYGYTF. The variable domain in full, completed from reference TRBV11-2 and TRBJ1-2, reads EAGVAQSPRYKIIEKRQSVAFWCNPISGHATLYWYQQILGQGPKLLIQFQNNGVVDDSQLPKDRFSAERLKGVDSTLKIQPAKLEDSAVYLCASSLSRRYGYTFGSGTRLTVV.

This chain joins TRBV7-9 and TRBJ1-1; tentatively, D is TRBD1 (5 bases). Germline V gene sequence: CDR1 SEHNR, CDR2 FQNEAQ (reference sequence). V was trimmed by 4 bases and J by 3 bases, leaving 12 bases between them. The CDR3 length is 14 residues. The CDR3 nucleotides are TGTGCCAGCAGCTCCTGGGGGGTGGACACTGAAGCTTTCTTT. It yields the protein CASSSWGVDTEAFF.

This clone was picked up a small number of times. The chain couples TRBV21-1 to TRBJ2-5. TRBV21-1 is designated a pseudogene. The CDR3 consists of 14 residues. The chain's CDR3 is CASSKVTVWTAQYF. The CDR3 coding sequence is TGTGCCAGCAGCAAAGTTACAGTGTGGACGGCCCAGTACTTC.

The chain carries TRBV12-3 or TRBV12-4 and TRBJ1-1; D not resolved. The length of the CDR3 is 12 residues. Trimming left V 7 bases short and J 1 base short, with 7 bases between. CDR3 in amino acids: CASNLRNTEAFF. CDR3 nucleotides: TGTGCCAGCAATCTCAGGAACACTGAAGCTTTCTTT.

A few counts support this clone. V and J are TRBV12-5 and TRBJ2-3, with 11 bases aligning to TRBD1. CDR3 length: 15 residues. The junction had 2 bases not matched to a gene; V was cut back by 2 bases and J by 4 bases. Germline-derived CDR1 and CDR2 are LGHNT and FRNRAP. CDR3 in amino acids: CASGLTGQGADTQYF. The CDR3 bases are TGTGCTAGTGGTTTGACGGGACAGGGGGCAGATACGCAGTATTTT.

J is TRBJ1-5 and V is TRBV28, with D possibly TRBD1 on 6 matching bases. The V end lost 6 bases, the J end lost 0 bases, and 18 bases lay between the germline ends. In germline, CDR1 is MDHEN, CDR2 SYDVKM. This CDR3 spans 17 amino acids. The CDR3 DNA reads TGTGCCAGCAGCTGGGGGGGGGCGGAGTATAGCAATCAGCCCCAGCATTTT. Encoded protein: CASSWGGAEYSNQPQHF.

The genes are TRBV7-6 and TRBJ1-4; D remains ambiguous. From germline, CDR1 is SGHVS and CDR2 FNYEAQ. The CDR3 sequence is 16 residues long. Trimming removed 4 bases at V and 5 bases at J, with 17 bases between. The CDR3: CASSSSPGPLNEKLFF. CDR3 bases: TGTGCCAGCAGCTCATCGCCGGGCCCGTTGAATGAAAAACTGTTTTTT.

This sequence joins TRBV3-1 (or the pseudogene TRBV3-2) and TRBJ2-5, with 8 bases fitting TRBD2. The CDR3 runs 15 residues. J lost 5 bases, V lost 0 bases, and 5 bases had no gene match. CDR1 is LGHDT and CDR2 is YNNKEL in the germline V gene (reference sequence). CDR3 nucleotide sequence: TGTGCCAGCAGCCAAGAAGGCGGGGGGACGGAGACCCAGTACTTC. Its protein is CASSQEGGGTETQYF.

The table lists this clone with a count of one. The rearrangement links TRBV6-5 to TRBJ2-7, with TRBD1 identical over 7 bases. This CDR3 region has 14 residues. The V gene's germline CDR1 is MNHEY and CDR2 SVGAGI. Germline trimming cut 6 bases from V and 0 bases from J; bases unmatched to any gene: 5. CDR3 in amino acids: CASRAGTVSYEQYF. The CDR3 bases are TGTGCCAGCAGAGCCGGGACAGTCTCCTACGAGCAGTACTTC.

This rearrangement joins TRBV13 to TRBJ2-4; 11 bases match TRBD1. J was trimmed by 1 base and V by 2 bases; bases with no gene match: 4. This CDR3 is 17 amino acids long. Germline loops: CDR1 PRHDT, CDR2 FYEKMQ (reference sequence). The DNA for the CDR3 is TGTGCCAGCAGCTTACTAGGGACAGGGGGGGCCAAAAACATTCAGTACTTC. It codes for CASSLLGTGGAKNIQYF.

The CDR3 loop is CASSEEKGAGNNEQFF. The DNA for the CDR3 is TGTGCCAGCAGTGAAGAAAAAGGGGCGGGGAACAATGAGCAGTTCTTC. The rearrangement joins TRBV2 to TRBJ2-1, with a weak D call TRBD2 (6 bases). The germline V and J ends were trimmed by 1 base and 5 bases, with 15 bases remaining between them. Germline V gene sequence: CDR1 SNHLY, CDR2 FYNNEI. The CDR3 extends over 16 amino acids.

This chain links TRBV6-5 with TRBJ1-1, with D possibly TRBD1 on 6 matching bases. Between the trimmed V and J ends, which lost 5 bases and 7 bases, there was a span of 8 bases. CDR1 is MNHEY and CDR2 is SVGAGI in the germline V gene. The length of the CDR3 is 11 residues. CDR3 coding DNA: TGTGCCAGCAGTACAGGGAATGAAGCTTTCTTT. Its translation: CASSTGNEAFF.

This rearrangement joins TRBV7-9 to TRBJ1-2; 7 bases are shared with TRBD1. The CDR3 spans 15 residues. From germline, CDR1 is SEHNR and CDR2 FQNEAQ (reference sequence). The ends lost 4 bases at V and 4 bases at J; junction bases unmatched: 9. CDR3 DNA sequence: TGTGCCAGCAGCTCGACAGGGTTGTTATTCTATGGCTACACCTTC. Translating gives CASSSTGLLFYGYTF.

The V and J genes are TRBV19 and TRBJ1-6; D call uncertain. V was pared by 0 bases and J by 4 bases, with 7 bases between. Germline V gives CDR1 LNHDA, CDR2 SQIVND (reference sequence). The CDR3 length is 15 residues. In DNA form, the CDR3 reads TGTGCCAGTAGTATAGATCGTCTGTATAATTCACCCCTCCACTTT. It yields the protein CASSIDRLYNSPLHF.

The V call is TRBV10-2, the J call TRBJ1-5, with unresolved D. The CDR3 has 16 amino acids. CDR1 and CDR2 (germline): WSHSY, SAAADI. Trimming removed 3 bases from V and 3 bases from J, with 15 bases in between. This CDR3 is CASSEGPQWDNQPQHF. In DNA form, the CDR3 reads TGCGCCAGCAGTGAAGGCCCTCAGTGGGACAATCAGCCCCAGCATTTT.

V usage is TRBV11-2 and J usage is TRBJ2-2; possible D gene TRBD2, 7 bases. This CDR3 has 15 amino acids. Germline V CDR1 and CDR2: SGHAT, FQNNGV. Trimming stripped 4 bases from V and 5 bases from J, with 14 bases between. The CDR3 nucleotides are TGTGCCAGCAGCTCTGTCGGGGGGCTAACCGGGGAGCTGTTTTTT. Translation: CASSSVGGLTGELFF. The full variable domain, with the rest looked up from reference TRBV11-2 and TRBJ2-2, is EAGVAQSPRYKIIEKRQSVAFWCNPISGHATLYWYQQILGQGPKLLIQFQNNGVVDDSQLPKDRFSAERLKGVDSTLKIQPAKLEDSAVYLCASSSVGGLTGELFFGEGSRLTVL.

Written as DNA, the CDR3 is TGTGCCAGTAGTATCACGACCTCTGGAAACACCATATATTTT. This translates into CASSITTSGNTIYF. This chain joins TRBV19 and TRBJ1-3; D remains ambiguous. The germline V and J ends were trimmed by 3 bases and 0 bases, with 6 bases remaining between them. Germline CDR1 is LNHDA and CDR2 is SQIVND (reference sequence). This CDR3 region has 14 residues.

V usage is TRBV12-3 or TRBV12-4 and J usage is TRBJ1-4; no clear D. The CDR3 contains 11 residues. V was shortened by 4 bases and J by 8 bases, with 5 bases between the two germline ends. The chain's CDR3 is CASSYGEKLFF. The CDR3 region has the DNA TGTGCCAGCAGTTACGGGGAAAAACTGTTTTTT.

This chain joins TRBV18 and TRBJ1-6; D unclear. Per the germline V gene, CDR1 is KGHSH and CDR2 is LQKENI. The germline V and J ends were trimmed by 2 bases and 10 bases, with 9 bases remaining between them. The length of the CDR3 is 13 residues. This chain's CDR3 is CASSPMADSPLHF. The CDR3 DNA follows: TGTGCCAGCTCACCAATGGCAGACTCACCCCTCCACTTT.

The rearrangement uses TRBV3-1 (or the pseudogene TRBV3-2) and TRBJ2-5; possibly TRBD2 for D (6 bases). V was clipped by 0 bases and J by 6 bases, with 8 bases between them. CDR1 is LGHDT and CDR2 is YNNKEL in the germline V gene (reference sequence). This CDR3 is built from 13 residues. In DNA form, the CDR3 reads TGTGCCAGCAGCCAAGAAGGCGGGAAGACCCAGTACTTC. This encodes CASSQEGGKTQYF.

The chain joins TRBV7-2 to TRBJ1-3; D not resolved. Germline values: CDR1 SGHTA, CDR2 FQGNSA. The V and J ends lost 3 bases and 3 bases respectively, with 6 bases between them. The CDR3 runs to 13 residues. The CDR3 loop is CASSFGLGNTIYF. In DNA form, the CDR3 reads TGTGCCAGCAGCTTTGGGCTTGGAAACACCATATATTTT.

The CDR3 sequence: CASSSTDSNQPQHF. As DNA, the CDR3 is TGTGCCAGCAGTTCAACGGATAGCAATCAGCCCCAGCATTTT. The chain couples TRBV7-9 to TRBJ1-5; no clear D. The CDR3 is 14 residues long. Trimming stripped 6 bases from V and 0 bases from J, with 9 bases between. From germline, CDR1 is SEHNR and CDR2 FQNEAQ (reference sequence).

The CDR3 reads CASSIERGRYNEQFF. The CDR3 DNA sequence: TGTGCCAGTAGTATAGAACGGGGGCGCTACAATGAGCAGTTCTTC. The chain combines TRBV19 with TRBJ2-1, with D perhaps given as TRBD1 or TRBD2 (6 bases each). The CDR3 runs to 15 residues. Germline V lookup: CDR1 LNHDA, CDR2 SQIVND (reference sequence). V lost 0 bases and J lost 3, with 9 bases in between.

The chain combines TRBV3-1 (or the pseudogene TRBV3-2) with TRBJ1-4; D not certain. The CDR3 totals 14 residues. The V end lost 8 bases, the J end lost 5 bases, and 15 bases lay between the germline ends. The germline gives CDR1 LGHDT, CDR2 YNNKEL (reference sequence). CDR3 sequence: CASGLWETNEKLFF. For the CDR3, the DNA is TGTGCCAGCGGGTTATGGGAAACCAATGAAAAACTGTTTTTT.

The chain links TRBV6-5 to TRBJ1-1, with a possible D match to TRBD1 (5 bases). This CDR3 contains 13 residues. Trimming pared 6 bases from V and 4 bases from J, leaving 12 bases between. Germline lookup yields CDR1 MNHEY and CDR2 SVGAGI. The CDR3 protein is CASRRNRGTEAFF. CDR3 DNA: TGTGCCAGCAGGAGGAATAGGGGCACTGAAGCTTTCTTT.

The chain has TRBV5-8 and TRBJ1-1; D is possibly TRBD1 (6 bases). Germline CDR1 SGHTS, CDR2 YDEGEE. The CDR3 covers 16 residues. V was shortened by 4 bases and J by 7 bases, with 23 bases between the two germline ends. CDR3: CASSVFRGPVANEAFF. DNA for the CDR3: TGTGCCAGCAGCGTCTTCAGGGGCCCGGTGGCGAATGAAGCTTTCTTT.

The chain combines TRBV5-5 with TRBJ2-2; maybe TRBD1 (5 bases). The CDR3 is made up of 13 amino acids. The germline V and J ends were trimmed by 4 bases and 6 bases, with 10 bases remaining between them. Germline CDR1 is SGHKS and CDR2 is YYEKEE (reference sequence). The CDR3 nucleotides are TGTGCCAGCAGCGCCGACAGCGCCGGGGAGCTGTTTTTT. Translated, it gives CASSADSAGELFF.

This sequence joins TRBV7-7 and TRBJ2-1, with 16 bases aligning to TRBD2. The CDR3 has 16 residues. Germline V gives CDR1 SSHAT, CDR2 FNYEAQ (reference sequence). V lost 5 bases to trimming and J lost 9 bases; unmatched junction nucleotides: 7. CDR3 region: CASSLGTSGGAAEQFF. CDR3 nucleotide sequence: TGTGCCAGCAGCCTGGGGACTAGCGGGGGGGCCGCTGAGCAGTTCTTC.

This clone was counted a single time. The chain recombines TRBV6-1 with TRBJ2-3, with 7 bases lining up with TRBD2. The V gene end was trimmed by 0 bases and the J gene end by 6 bases; junction bases not matched to a gene: 6. The CDR3 covers 15 residues. Germline V gene sequence: CDR1 MNHNS, CDR2 SASEGT. The CDR3 DNA reads TGTGCCAGCAGTGAAGCCGTGGGGGGGGTGGATACGCAGTATTTT. It yields the protein CASSEAVGGVDTQYF.